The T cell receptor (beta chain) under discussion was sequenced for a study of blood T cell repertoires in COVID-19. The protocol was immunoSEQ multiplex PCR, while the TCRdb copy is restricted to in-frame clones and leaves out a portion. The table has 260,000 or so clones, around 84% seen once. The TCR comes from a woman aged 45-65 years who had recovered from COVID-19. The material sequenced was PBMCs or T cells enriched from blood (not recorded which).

In DNA form, the CDR3 reads TGTGCCGCTGGGACAGGGGGCTACGAGCAGTACTTC. It translates to CAAGTGGYEQYF. The chain recombines TRBV27 with TRBJ2-7; 11 positions match TRBD1. This CDR3 is 12 amino acids long. Germline V lookup: CDR1 MNHEY, CDR2 SMNVEV (reference sequence). The V segment lost 11 bases and the J segment 3 bases; nucleotides outside the gene matches: 3.